This T cell receptor beta chain was recorded in a study of blood T cells in healthy people across ages. General observations from the study: Considered underestimates were the diversity estimates obtained from one million T cells.

Germline CDR1 and CDR2: SQVTM and ANQGSEA. This CDR3 is built from 13 residues. Combining a sample-barcoded 5' primer with a J-beta primer mix, a second PCR ran for roughly 6 to 12 cycles. Template switching added a 12-random-nucleotide identifier to every cDNA molecule. TCRdb fed the 5' RACE reads into MiXCR, producing one record per CDR3 protein. Of 1 million or so distinct CDR3 sequences in the sample, more than 40% were seen once. This clonotype occurred a few times. Its antigen is still unknown. Given a much more abundant clone one base away, this may be a read error. This clonotype was obtained from a woman aged 60-70 years in good health. Material for sequencing was blood. The rearrangement joins TRBV29-1 to TRBJ2-5, with 13 bases aligning to TRBD2. The CDR3 spells CGVLAGGNAEQYF. The CDR3, as DNA: TGCGGCGTACTAGCGGGAGGGAACGCGGAGCAGTACTTC.